This entry concerns a single T cell receptor (beta chain). Its antigen is not known. It was with 60 Vbeta and 13 Jbeta primers that the PCR ran. Produced via immunoSEQ multiplex PCR; TCRdb's table is partial and in-frame only. The data show about 200,000 clones, around four fifths seen once. This sample stems from a study of cytomegalovirus exposure and HLA in healthy donors. Across the whole study: Earlier, 150 million to 200 million T cells were analyzed, and about 100 million unique TCR beta sequences were found among them. About 85 million unique TCR sequences came from HLA-typed donors in an early release. Genotyping of hundreds of donors showed that around 86% belonged to the Caucasian-associated ancestry cluster. Overall study results and limits: Several of the most significant clusters appeared, in a later analysis, to be linked to common viral pathogens.

The CDR3 is 14 residues long. J was trimmed by 3 bases and V by 2 bases; bases with no gene match: 2. Looked up from germline, CDR1 is MGHRA and CDR2 is YSYEKL. Sequenced material: PBMCs. The clonotype comes from a boy aged 2-9 years in good health and CMV-seronegative. This rearrangement joins TRBV4-1 to TRBJ2-7, with TRBD2 identical over 9 bases. The CDR3 protein is CASSQTTSGYEQYF. CDR3 coding DNA: TGCGCCAGCAGCCAAACGACTAGCGGCTACGAGCAGTACTTC.